Listed below are T cell receptor beta chains from one sample, sequenced in a study of cytomegalovirus exposure and HLA in healthy donors. Produced via immunoSEQ multiplex PCR; TCRdb's table is partial and in-frame only. The data contain some 180,000 clones, 65% to 90% of them singletons. Sequenced: PBMCs. The receptors come from a woman in her fifties or sixties in good health and CMV-seronegative. Each CDR3 is given with its conserved first and last residue. A D gene is named only where the DNA matches it firmly. Clone size appears in some rows only: once, few, many, or a class for an expanded clone.

>TRBJ2-4|TRBV5-6|TRBD2|once
CASRSRGGKNIQYF
TGTGCCAGCAGGTCCCGGGGGGGCAAAAACATTCAGTACTTC
>TRBJ2-1|TRBV7-6|.|.
CASSSRRDNEQFF
TGTGCCAGCAGCTCGAGACGGGACAATGAGCAGTTCTTC
>TRBJ2-1|TRBV27|TRBD1|.
CASRAGGMLNEQFF
TGTGCCAGCAGGGCAGGGGGTATGTTGAATGAGCAGTTCTTC
>TRBJ1-4|TRBV5-4|TRBD1|.
CASSIRTGNQNEKLFF
TGTGCCAGCAGCATACGGACAGGGAACCAGAATGAAAAACTGTTTTTT
>TRBJ1-5|TRBV2|.|.
CASSEALLGGAQPQHF
TGTGCCAGCAGTGAAGCGCTTCTTGGGGGGGCTCAGCCCCAGCATTTT
>TRBJ1-4|TRBV27|TRBD1|.
CASSSDRGITNEKLFF
TGTGCCAGCAGTTCTGACAGGGGGATCACTAATGAAAAACTGTTTTTT
>TRBJ1-4|TRBV7-8|.|.
CASSLFRLQGGREKLFF
TGTGCCAGCAGCTTATTCCGGCTTCAGGGAGGTCGTGAAAAACTGTTTTTT
>TRBJ2-2|TRBV6-5|TRBD2|.
CASSYGGRAIPGELFF
TGTGCCAGCAGTTACGGCGGGAGGGCCATCCCCGGGGAGCTGTTTTTT
>TRBJ1-4|TRBV5-1|.|.
CASSQFGGYATNEKLFF
TGCGCCAGCAGCCAGTTCGGGGGATACGCGACTAATGAAAAACTGTTTTTT
>TRBJ2-2|TRBV6-5|.|.
CASSYLEVGGTGELFF
TGTGCCAGCAGTTATCTCGAGGTCGGGGGCACCGGGGAGCTGTTTTTT
>TRBJ1-4|TRBV5-6|.|.
CASSRGHPVLEKLFF
TGTGCCAGCAGCCGAGGACACCCGGTTTTGGAAAAACTGTTTTTT
>TRBJ2-2|TRBV7-2|TRBD1|few
CASSPDRPSGELFF
TGTGCCAGCAGCCCGGACAGGCCAAGCGGGGAGCTGTTTTTT
>TRBJ2-7|TRBV11-2|.|few
CASSAGVYYEQYF
TGTGCCAGCAGCGCCGGGGTCTACTACGAGCAGTACTTC
>TRBJ1-5|TRBV18|.|.
CASSPGAGPQPQHF
TGTGCCAGCTCACCGGGGGCAGGGCCTCAGCCCCAGCATTTT
>TRBJ2-5|TRBV15|.|.
CATSKGSETQYF
TGTGCCACCAGCAAGGGGTCGGAGACCCAGTACTTC
>TRBJ2-6|TRBV6-1|TRBD2|once
CASREAGVVGGANVLTF
TGTGCCAGCAGGGAAGCGGGAGTCGTAGGAGGGGCCAACGTCCTGACTTTC